These 30 T cell receptor beta chains share one sample of origin, sequenced in a study of blood T cell repertoires in COVID-19. Clones were sequenced by immunoSEQ multiplex PCR, and TCRdb holds only the in-frame ones, with some missing. The sample shows 200,000 to 250,000 clones, approximately 90% of them seen only once. Sequencing input: PBMCs or T cells enriched from blood (not recorded which). The receptors come from a woman younger than 35 in a cohort exposed to, infected with or recovered from COVID-19 (not recorded which).

V gene TRBV2 combines with J gene TRBJ1-5; 8 positions match TRBD1. The CDR3 covers 18 residues. The J segment lost 1 base and the V segment lost 4 bases, leaving 12 bases of the junction unmatched. Germline loops: CDR1 SNHLY, CDR2 FYNNEI. The chain's CDR3 is CASSADRAMPRSNQPQHF. In DNA, the CDR3 is TGTGCCAGCAGTGCGGACAGGGCCATGCCGCGGAGCAATCAGCCCCAGCATTTT.

The chain carries TRBV6-5 and TRBJ2-1; D perhaps matches TRBD2 (5 bases). CDR3 length equals 13 residues. V dropped 3 bases and J dropped 10 bases, with 13 bases sitting between them. Per the germline V gene, CDR1 is MNHEY and CDR2 is SVGAGI. The CDR3 here is CASSYLAKGEQFF. For the CDR3, the DNA is TGTGCCAGCAGTTATTTAGCGAAAGGGGAGCAGTTCTTC.

V gene TRBV7-9 combines with J gene TRBJ2-3, with TRBD1 matching over 7 bases. Losses at the gene ends were 2 bases for V and 4 bases for J; bases not matched to a gene: 3. CDR1 and CDR2 (germline): SEHNR, FQNEAQ (reference sequence). The CDR3 has 14 residues. CDR3 sequence: CASSLHQGADTQYF. The CDR3 DNA sequence: TGTGCCAGCAGCTTACACCAGGGGGCAGATACGCAGTATTTT.

V usage is TRBV5-1 and J usage is TRBJ2-1; possibly TRBD2 for D (5 bases). Germline loops: CDR1 SGHRS, CDR2 YFSETQ. Trimming removed 1 base at V and 0 bases at J, with 8 bases between. The CDR3 extends over 15 amino acids. This chain's CDR3 is CASSLIASSYNEQFF. The CDR3 nucleotides are TGCGCCAGCAGCTTGATAGCGAGCTCCTACAATGAGCAGTTCTTC.

This clone has only one observation. The chain employs TRBV19 and TRBJ2-6, with 10 bases that match TRBD1. Unmatched junction bases numbered 3, after V lost 5 bases and J lost 2 bases. Germline V gene lookup returns CDR1 LNHDA and CDR2 SQIVND (reference sequence). This CDR3 contains 16 residues. The CDR3 sequence is CASSGDRGAGANVLTF. Written as DNA, the CDR3 is TGTGCCAGTAGTGGGGACAGGGGCGCTGGGGCCAACGTCCTGACTTTC.

This clone was counted between two and nine times. The chain has TRBV4-1 and TRBJ2-3; D remains ambiguous. Germline V CDR1 and CDR2: MGHRA, YSYEKL. Between the trimmed V and J ends, which lost 1 base and 0 bases, there was a span of 14 bases. The CDR3 contains 17 residues. CDR3 loop: CASSQVDMGFSTDTQYF. The CDR3 region has the DNA TGCGCCAGCAGCCAAGTTGATATGGGCTTTAGCACAGATACGCAGTATTTT.

The chain links TRBV7-8 to TRBJ2-1, with a tentative D call TRBD1 (5 bases). CDR3 length equals 12 residues. Germline V gene sequence: CDR1 SGHVS, CDR2 FQNEAQ. V lost 1 base and J 9 bases, leaving 7 bases between the germline ends. The CDR3 DNA follows: TGTGCCAGCAGCTTAGTCAGGGTTGAGCAGTTCTTC. It translates to CASSLVRVEQFF.

This chain connects TRBV5-1 to TRBJ2-3; D is possibly TRBD2 (7 bases). The CDR3 runs to 14 residues. CDR1 and CDR2 from the germline V gene are SGHRS and YFSETQ. The ends were cut back, 4 bases at V and 5 bases at J, with 14 bases in the middle. The CDR3 region has the DNA TGCGCCAGCAGCCCGGGGGGCCGGGGAGATACGCAGTATTTT. Protein product: CASSPGGRGDTQYF.

This sequence joins TRBV27 and TRBJ2-1, with 9 bases fitting TRBD2. The CDR3 covers 15 residues. From germline, CDR1 is MNHEY and CDR2 SMNVEV (reference sequence). With 4 bases clipped from V and 7 bases from J, the junction kept 8 bases outside the gene matches. DNA for the CDR3: TGTGCCAGCAGTTGGGCTAGCGGGGCAGAAAATGAGCAGTTCTTC. Protein product: CASSWASGAENEQFF.

This chain connects TRBV14 to TRBJ2-7, with 9 nucleotides matching TRBD1. After removal of 4 bases from V and 0 bases from J, the junction contained 4 bases not matched to a gene. CDR3 length: 15 residues. Germline-derived CDR1 and CDR2 are SGHDN and FVKESK. CDR3: CASSPPGQGSYEQYF. The CDR3 DNA follows: TGTGCCAGCAGCCCGCCGGGACAGGGCTCCTACGAGCAGTACTTC.

This clone was detected a few times. V and J are TRBV7-8 and TRBJ2-1, with TRBD2 identical over 7 bases. Germline-derived CDR1 and CDR2 are SGHVS and FQNEAQ. The CDR3 runs to 15 residues. V lost 2 bases to trimming and J lost 6 bases; unmatched junction nucleotides: 7. CDR3 sequence: CASSLRSGGSNEQFF. In DNA, the CDR3 is TGTGCCAGCAGCTTACGGTCCGGCGGGAGCAATGAGCAGTTCTTC.

The CDR3: CASRAGVNTGELFF. In DNA form, the CDR3 reads TGTGCCAGCAGAGCGGGGGTGAACACCGGGGAGCTGTTTTTT. The J gene is TRBJ2-2, the V gene TRBV7-2, with TRBD2 identical over 8 bases. The CDR3 is 14 residues long. V was pared by 6 bases and J by 1 base, with 1 base of the junction left unmatched. CDR1 is SGHTA and CDR2 is FQGNSA in the germline V gene. Together with reference TRBV7-2 and TRBJ2-2, the CDR3 gives the full variable domain: GAGVSQSPSNKVTEKGKDVELRCDPISGHTALYWYRQSLGQGLEFLIYFQGNSAPDKSGLPSDRFSAERTGGSVSTLTIQRTQQEDSAVYLCASRAGVNTGELFFGEGSRLTVL.

V is TRBV6-1 and J is TRBJ1-1; D gene uncertain. Germline V gene data show CDR1 as MNHNS and CDR2 as SASEGT. The CDR3 totals 14 residues. With 2 bases removed from V and 1 base from J, the gap between germline ends came to 8 bases. The CDR3 sequence: CASSEQWANTEAFF. DNA of the CDR3: TGTGCCAGCAGTGAACAGTGGGCGAACACTGAAGCTTTCTTT.

The rearrangement joins TRBV7-2 to TRBJ1-1, with 7 bases that match TRBD1. V trimming: 1 base; J trimming: 3 bases; junction bases outside the gene matches: 5. Germline V gene lookup returns CDR1 SGHTA and CDR2 FQGNSA. The CDR3 is made up of 15 amino acids. CDR3 nucleotide sequence: TGTGCCAGCAGCTTAGTGCTACAGGGGCACACTGAAGCTTTCTTT. It translates to CASSLVLQGHTEAFF.

The chain links TRBV7-3 to TRBJ1-3; tentatively, D is TRBD1 (5 bases). Germline V gene sequence: CDR1 SGHTA, CDR2 FQGTGA. The CDR3 consists of 13 residues. V shed 5 bases and J shed 4 bases, with 9 bases lying between them. This CDR3 reads CASSVGVGNTIYF. DNA of the CDR3: TGTGCCAGCAGCGTAGGGGTCGGAAACACCATATATTTT.

The chain employs TRBV7-9 and TRBJ1-3; D possibly corresponds to TRBD1 (6 bases). Germline loops: CDR1 SEHNR, CDR2 FQNEAQ (reference sequence). This CDR3 is built from 16 residues. V dropped 1 base and J dropped 0 bases, with 10 bases sitting between them. This CDR3 reads CASSLVGTNSGNTIYF. The CDR3 DNA sequence: TGTGCCAGCAGCTTAGTTGGGACAAACTCTGGAAACACCATATATTTT.

This clone has just one count. The genes are TRBV5-8 and TRBJ1-5, with D possibly being TRBD1 (5 bases). The V gene's germline CDR1 is SGHTS and CDR2 YDEGEE. With 1 base removed from V and 7 bases from J, the gap between germline ends came to 15 bases. This CDR3 is built from 15 residues. The CDR3 region is CASSLRGREGQPQHF. Here the CDR3 DNA reads TGTGCCAGCAGCTTGCGTGGCAGGGAGGGCCAGCCCCAGCATTTT.

The genes are TRBV7-9 and TRBJ1-1; D not certain. The V gene lost 5 bases and the J gene lost 8 bases, with 9 bases spanning the gap. CDR3 length equals 11 residues. Germline CDR1 reads SEHNR; CDR2 reads FQNEAQ (reference sequence). The CDR3 protein is CASSLKEEAFF. Written as DNA, the CDR3 is TGTGCCAGCAGCCTCAAGGAGGAAGCTTTCTTT.

This chain joins TRBV10-3 and TRBJ1-6, with D perhaps TRBD1 (5 bases). This CDR3 spans 17 amino acids. Looked up from germline, CDR1 is ENHRY and CDR2 is SYGVKD. Deletions cut 6 bases from V and 0 bases from J, with 15 bases between. CDR3 nucleotide sequence: TGTGCCATCAGCTCCAGACAGATTAGCTCCTATAATTCACCCCTCCACTTT. It encodes CAISSRQISSYNSPLHF.

V is TRBV9 and J is TRBJ1-5; TRBD1 is a possible D gene (6 bases). CDR1 is SGDLS, CDR2 YYNGEE, per germline. The CDR3 is 16 amino acids. Trimming pared 3 bases from V and 1 base from J, leaving 14 bases between. In nucleotides, the CDR3 is TGTGCCAGCAGCGGCCACAGGGTTCGAAGCAATCAGCCCCAGCATTTT. This gives the protein CASSGHRVRSNQPQHF.

The table lists this clone with a count of one. This chain joins TRBV15 and TRBJ1-5, with 7 bases aligning to TRBD1. The CDR3 has 15 residues. With 3 bases clipped from V and 7 bases from J, the junction kept 9 bases outside the gene matches. The V gene's germline CDR1 is LNHNV and CDR2 YYDKDF (reference sequence). CDR3 amino acids: CATSREGGVDQPQHF. The CDR3 DNA sequence: TGTGCCACCAGCAGGGAAGGGGGCGTGGACCAGCCCCAGCATTTT.

This clone was detected only once. The chain has TRBV9 and TRBJ1-1; D remains ambiguous. V was cut by 4 bases and J by 3 bases, with 10 bases left in between. CDR1 is SGDLS and CDR2 is YYNGEE in the germline V gene. The CDR3 covers 13 residues. CDR3 sequence (DNA): TGTGCCAGCAGCCCCCAGGCAGACACTGAAGCTTTCTTT. This sequence encodes CASSPQADTEAFF. The full variable domain, completed using reference TRBV9 and TRBJ1-1, is DSGVTQTPKHLITATGQRVTLRCSPRSGDLSVYWYQQSLDQGLQFLIQYYNGEERAKGNILERFSAQQFPDLHSELNLSSLELGDSALYFCASSPQADTEAFFGQGTRLTVV.

In its sample, this clone was seen a few times. The chain carries TRBV5-1 and TRBJ2-2; D perhaps matches TRBD1 (6 bases). The CDR3 length is 15 residues. Trimming took off 1 base at V and 7 bases at J, with 14 bases between the two ends. Germline assignment: CDR1 SGHRS and CDR2 YFSETQ. CDR3 loop: CASSLRPGAIGELFF. The CDR3 nucleotides are TGCGCCAGCAGCTTGAGGCCAGGGGCCATCGGGGAGCTGTTTTTT. The whole variable domain, filled in from reference TRBV5-1 and TRBJ2-2, reads KAGVTQTPRYLIKTRGQQVTLSCSPISGHRSVSWYQQTPGQGLQFLFEYFSETQRNKGNFPGRFSGRQFSNSRSEMNVSTLELGDSALYLCASSLRPGAIGELFFGEGSRLTVL.

For this clone: An end of the junction differs from the germline gene, which may be a read error. The chain joins TRBV20-1 to TRBJ2-7, with a tentative D call TRBD2 (5 bases). The CDR3 spans 11 residues. CDR1 and CDR2 (germline): DFQATT, SNEGSKA (reference sequence). The CDR3 spells CSVLDSPGENF. Here the CDR3 DNA reads TGCAGTGTCCTAGACTCGCCTGGGGAGAACTTC.

The chain has TRBV7-9 and TRBJ2-7; 9 bases agree with TRBD1. Germline V lookup: CDR1 SEHNR, CDR2 FQNEAQ (reference sequence). Unmatched junction bases numbered 4, after V lost 5 bases and J lost 2 bases. The CDR3 has 14 residues. The CDR3: CASSPQGATYEQYF. DNA for the CDR3: TGTGCCAGCAGCCCACAGGGGGCAACCTACGAGCAGTACTTC.

This chain joins TRBV6-2 or TRBV6-3 and TRBJ2-7, with 10 bases that match TRBD2. The germline CDR1 and CDR2 sequences are MNHEY and SVGEGT. Unmatched junction bases numbered 1, after V lost 5 bases and J lost 3 bases. This CDR3 is built from 13 residues. The CDR3 DNA sequence: TGTGCCAGCAGTATAGCGGGAGGCTACGAGCAGTACTTC. This translates into CASSIAGGYEQYF.

The rearrangement links TRBV2 to TRBJ2-1; 10 bases fit TRBD2. The germline V gene encodes CDR1 SNHLY and CDR2 FYNNEI. This CDR3 is built from 14 residues. V was pared by 5 bases and J by 8 bases, with 6 bases of the junction left unmatched. The CDR3 spells CASSPSGGRDEQFF. The CDR3, as DNA: TGTGCCAGCAGTCCTAGCGGGGGCAGGGATGAGCAGTTCTTC. Drawing the rest from reference TRBV2 and TRBJ2-1, the complete variable domain is EPEVTQTPSHQVTQMGQEVILRCVPISNHLYFYWYRQILGQKVEFLVSFYNNEISEKSEIFDDQFSVERPDGSNFTLKIRSTKLEDSAMYFCASSPSGGRDEQFFGPGTRLTVL.

V and J are TRBV10-2 and TRBJ1-1; unclear D gene. V dropped 7 bases and J dropped 0 bases, with 18 bases sitting between them. The germline V gene encodes CDR1 WSHSY and CDR2 SAAADI. The CDR3 extends over 16 amino acids. The CDR3 nucleotides read TGCGCCAGCACTAGCTCAGAGAACCGTTTGAACACTGAAGCTTTCTTT. Its protein is CASTSSENRLNTEAFF.

The chain is built from TRBV19 and TRBJ1-1; TRBD1 might be the D (5 bases). Trimming removed 7 bases from V and 1 base from J, with 19 bases in between. This CDR3 comprises 16 residues. Per the germline V gene, CDR1 is LNHDA and CDR2 is SQIVND (reference sequence). CDR3 amino acids: CASNPPGRVPNTEAFF. DNA of the CDR3: TGTGCCAGTAATCCCCCGGGCAGGGTCCCGAACACTGAAGCTTTCTTT. Full variable domain (rest looked up from reference TRBV19 and TRBJ1-1): DGGITQSPKYLFRKEGQNVTLSCEQNLNHDAMYWYRQDPGQGLRLIYYSQIVNDFQKGDIAEGYSVSREKKESFPLTVTSAQKNPTAFYLCASNPPGRVPNTEAFFGQGTRLTVV.

The chain joins TRBV5-6 to TRBJ2-2; TRBD2 is a possible D gene (6 bases). The V end was cut by 0 bases, the J end by 7 bases, with 16 bases between. The CDR3 is 16 amino acids. CDR1 and CDR2 (germline): SGHDT, YYEEEE. The CDR3: CASSLARQGGLGELFF. The CDR3 coding sequence is TGTGCCAGCAGCTTGGCGCGGCAGGGAGGTCTCGGGGAGCTGTTTTTT.